What follows is one T cell receptor (beta chain) and its context. Original methodology: Reference gene primer amplification gave estimated nucleated cell counts. The table came from immunoSEQ multiplex PCR; TCRdb's copy has only in-frame clones and leaves some out. The V and J calls and the clone size are those of that table, but D and trimming were determined from the DNA. Found here are about 71,000 clones, approximately 88% of them singletons; the top ten hold 2.3%. These data come from a study of blood T cell repertoires in COVID-19. Germline CDR1 SGHTA, CDR2 FQGNSA. The CDR3 has 14 residues. V lost 3 bases and J lost 6, with 15 bases in between.

The J gene is TRBJ2-7, the V gene TRBV7-2, with D tentatively TRBD2 (5 bases). The TCR sequence derives from a human donor in a cohort sampled during active COVID-19. The sample was peripheral blood. The CDR3 DNA is TGTGCCAGCAGCTTTATTGGTAGCGAGCGCGAGCAGTACTTC. This translates into CASSFIGSEREQYF.